These 24 T cell receptor beta chains came from one sample sequenced in a study of blood T cell repertoires in COVID-19. This table comes from immunoSEQ multiplex PCR, and its TCRdb copy is limited to in-frame clones, with some not included. The repertoire includes 100,000 to 150,000 clones, roughly 80% of them detected once, and 12% sits in the top ten. Input material: peripheral blood. The source is a woman aged 55 to 70 with acute or convalescent COVID-19.

The J gene is TRBJ1-5, the V gene TRBV7-9; 8 nucleotides agree with TRBD1. The germline gives CDR1 SEHNR, CDR2 FQNEAQ (reference sequence). The length of the CDR3 is 15 residues. The V and J ends lost 5 bases and 1 base, in that order; junction bases with no gene match: 4. CDR3 sequence: CASSSGQGSNQPQHF. The CDR3 DNA sequence: TGTGCCAGCAGCAGCGGACAGGGCAGCAATCAGCCCCAGCATTTT.

J is TRBJ1-2 and V is TRBV24-1; D ambiguous. This CDR3 has 11 residues. V lost 4 bases to trimming and J lost 5 bases, with 4 bases between them. Germline values: CDR1 KGHDR, CDR2 SFDVKD. CDR3 residues: CATSDVYGYTF. The CDR3 nucleotides read TGTGCCACCAGTGACGTATATGGCTACACCTTC.

The chain carries TRBV25-1 and TRBJ2-5; weak D call: TRBD1 (6 bases). CDR3 length: 14 amino acids. V lost 6 bases, J lost 5 bases, and 16 bases lay in between. Germline V gene lookup returns CDR1 MGHDK and CDR2 SYGVNS. In DNA form, the CDR3 reads TGTGCCAGCAGCCCGCCCCAGGGGATGGAGACCCAGTACTTC. Translation gives CASSPPQGMETQYF.

This chain uses TRBV19 with TRBJ1-5; 7 bases are shared with TRBD1. With 9 bases clipped from V and 4 bases from J, the junction kept 12 bases outside the gene matches. Germline CDR1 and CDR2: LNHDA and SQIVND (reference sequence). CDR3 length equals 15 residues. The CDR3 is CASRGRTGRNQPQHF. CDR3 coding DNA: TGTGCCAGCAGGGGGAGGACAGGCCGTAATCAGCCCCAGCATTTT.

This rearrangement joins TRBV5-4 to TRBJ2-1; TRBD2 agrees at 10 bases. Germline CDR1 is SGHNT and CDR2 is YYREEE (reference sequence). The V and J ends lost 3 bases and 7 bases, in that order; junction bases with no gene match: 10. This CDR3 is 16 amino acids long. The CDR3 DNA sequence: TGTGCCAGCAGCTCTCTGCAGGAGCGGGGGGGAAATGAGCAGTTCTTC. Translated: CASSSLQERGGNEQFF. The full variable domain, rest sourced from reference TRBV5-4 and TRBJ2-1, is ETGVTQSPTHLIKTRGQQVTLRCSSQSGHNTVSWYQQALGQGPQFIFQYYREEENGRGNFPPRFSGLQFPNYSSELNVNALELDDSALYLCASSSLQERGGNEQFFGPGTRLTVL.

The rearrangement links TRBV5-1 to TRBJ1-1; the D gene is possibly TRBD1 (6 bases). Per germline, CDR1 SGHRS and CDR2 YFSETQ. There are 15 residues in the CDR3. V lost 4 bases and J lost 3, with 16 bases in between. The CDR3 nucleotides are TGCGCCAGCAGCGACCTCTGGGGGCGGGACACTGAAGCTTTCTTT. Its translation is CASSDLWGRDTEAFF.

This clone was seen a few times. The chain joins TRBV4-1 to TRBJ1-3, with D possibly TRBD1 on 5 matching bases. CDR1 is MGHRA, CDR2 YSYEKL, per germline. The CDR3 is made up of 16 amino acids. Trimming took 3 bases from V and 4 from J, leaving 16 bases between them. In DNA, the CDR3 is TGCGCCAGCAGCCATTTGAGCGGGACGGAAGGAAACACCATATATTTT. Protein: CASSHLSGTEGNTIYF.

This sequence joins TRBV12-5 and TRBJ1-5; D unresolved. The CDR3 is 14 residues long. Germline V lookup: CDR1 LGHNT, CDR2 FRNRAP. V was shortened by 1 base and J by 3 bases, with 7 bases between the two germline ends. CDR3 nucleotide sequence: TGTGCTAGTGGTTTGGGACATTCCAATCAGCCCCAGCATTTT. This translates into CASGLGHSNQPQHF.

V gene TRBV4-2 combines with J gene TRBJ2-7; tentatively, D is TRBD2 (7 bases). Germline V lookup: CDR1 LGHNA, CDR2 YNFKEQ. The CDR3 is 16 residues long. Trimming left V 0 bases short and J 0 bases short, with 12 bases between. CDR3 sequence: CASSQEGAGASYEQYF. The CDR3 coding sequence is TGTGCCAGCAGCCAAGAGGGGGCGGGGGCCTCCTACGAGCAGTACTTC.

The chain has TRBV28 and TRBJ2-3; D may be TRBD2 (5 bases). Germline CDR1 and CDR2: MDHEN and SYDVKM. V shed 4 bases and J shed 5 bases, with 7 bases lying between them. The length of the CDR3 is 12 residues. The CDR3 sequence is CASSYAGDTQYF. Written as DNA, the CDR3 is TGTGCCAGCAGTTATGCGGGAGATACGCAGTATTTT.

The chain links TRBV21-1 to TRBJ1-2. TRBV21-1 is a known pseudogene. CDR3 length equals 16 residues. The CDR3 reads CASSKKFGEGDYGYTF. CDR3 sequence (DNA): TGTGCCAGCAGCAAAAAGTTCGGGGAAGGAGACTATGGCTACACCTTC.

The chain links TRBV3-1 (or the pseudogene TRBV3-2) to TRBJ1-1; no firm D call. The CDR3 consists of 14 residues. The V and J ends lost 1 base and 0 bases respectively, with 6 bases between them. The germline CDR1 and CDR2 sequences are LGHDT and YNNKEL (reference sequence). In DNA form, the CDR3 reads TGTGCCAGCAGCCAAGGGCGGATGAACACTGAAGCTTTCTTT. Amino acid sequence: CASSQGRMNTEAFF.

The chain is built from TRBV7-3 and TRBJ1-1; possible D gene TRBD1, 6 bases. The V end was cut by 4 bases, the J end by 1 base, with 7 bases between. This CDR3 is 13 amino acids long. Germline CDR1 reads SGHTA; CDR2 reads FQGTGA. The CDR3, as DNA: TGTGCCAGCAGCTCGGACAGGAACACTGAAGCTTTCTTT. Translation gives CASSSDRNTEAFF. The full variable domain, in which reference TRBV7-3 and TRBJ1-1 provide the parts outside the CDR3, is GAGVSQTPSNKVTEKGKYVELRCDPISGHTALYWYRQSLGQGPEFLIYFQGTGAADDSGLPNDRFFAVRPEGSVSTLKIQRTERGDSAVYLCASSSDRNTEAFFGQGTRLTVV.

This chain connects TRBV28 to TRBJ1-5; 9 bases are shared with TRBD1. Germline-derived CDR1 and CDR2 are MDHEN and SYDVKM. V lost 6 bases, J lost 2 bases, and 8 bases stayed unmatched. There are 16 residues in the CDR3. The DNA of the CDR3 is TGTGCCAGCAGCCGGGACAGGGAGTTACGCAATCAGCCCCAGCATTTT. Translation: CASSRDRELRNQPQHF.

The chain employs TRBV18 and TRBJ1-1; D gene uncertain. With 0 bases removed from V and 1 base from J, the gap between germline ends came to 6 bases. Looked up from germline, CDR1 is KGHSH and CDR2 is LQKENI. The CDR3 is 14 amino acids. The CDR3 sequence: CASSPPRTNTEAFF. CDR3 nucleotide sequence: TGTGCCAGCTCACCACCGCGAACGAACACTGAAGCTTTCTTT.

The J gene is TRBJ1-2, the V gene TRBV5-1; D remains unclear. This CDR3 comprises 15 residues. The germline V gene encodes CDR1 SGHRS and CDR2 YFSETQ. The V end lost 0 bases, the J end lost 6 bases, and 15 bases lay between the germline ends. CDR3 sequence (DNA): TGCGCCAGCAGCTTGGAGGCAGGAGGTCTTAATGGCTACACCTTC. This codes for CASSLEAGGLNGYTF.

The chain uses TRBV14 and TRBJ1-1, with D unclear. Per the germline V gene, CDR1 is SGHDN and CDR2 is FVKESK. Trimming cost V 1 base and J 8 bases, with 11 bases left between them. There are 13 residues in the CDR3. CDR3 in amino acids: CASSQVGVFEAFF. The CDR3 DNA is TGTGCCAGCAGCCAAGTCGGGGTCTTCGAAGCTTTCTTT.

The rearrangement uses TRBV6-2 or TRBV6-3 and TRBJ1-2; 7 bases are a match to TRBD1. The CDR3 has 16 residues. CDR1 MNHEY and CDR2 SVGEGT come from the germline V gene. After removal of 5 bases from V and 6 bases from J, the junction contained 15 bases not matched to a gene. The CDR3 protein is CASSKGQESHWDGYTF. CDR3 nucleotide sequence: TGTGCCAGCAGTAAAGGACAGGAATCCCACTGGGATGGCTACACCTTC.

The chain has TRBV5-6 and TRBJ1-2; a weak D match, TRBD1 (6 bases). The germline CDR1 and CDR2 sequences are SGHDT and YYEEEE. This CDR3 is built from 14 residues. V lost 5 bases and J lost 4, with 15 bases in between. CDR3 sequence reads: CASRMWWGPYGYTF. DNA of the CDR3: TGTGCCAGCAGGATGTGGTGGGGGCCCTATGGCTACACCTTC.

The chain uses TRBV11-2 and TRBJ1-2, with 8 bases fitting TRBD1. Germline values: CDR1 SGHAT, CDR2 FQNNGV. V trimming: 5 bases; J trimming: 4 bases; junction bases outside the gene matches: 9. The CDR3 has 15 amino acids. In nucleotides, the CDR3 is TGTGCCAGCAGCCCTAACAGGGGGAACCCCTATGGCTACACCTTC. Protein sequence: CASSPNRGNPYGYTF. The full variable domain, rest sourced from reference TRBV11-2 and TRBJ1-2, is EAGVAQSPRYKIIEKRQSVAFWCNPISGHATLYWYQQILGQGPKLLIQFQNNGVVDDSQLPKDRFSAERLKGVDSTLKIQPAKLEDSAVYLCASSPNRGNPYGYTFGSGTRLTVV.

The chain combines TRBV6-5 with TRBJ1-1, with 8 bases fitting TRBD1. V lost 5 bases, J lost 5 bases, and 10 bases stayed unmatched. This CDR3 has 15 amino acids. CDR1 is MNHEY, CDR2 SVGAGI, per germline. The CDR3 here is CASSSRETGDTEAFF. The CDR3 coding sequence is TGTGCCAGCAGTAGCCGGGAGACAGGGGATACTGAAGCTTTCTTT.

V gene TRBV9 combines with J gene TRBJ1-5; 7 positions agree with TRBD1. V shed 3 bases, J shed 5 bases, and the junction held 8 bases outside the gene matches. CDR3 length: 15 amino acids. Germline CDR1 is SGDLS and CDR2 is YYNGEE. CDR3 sequence (DNA): TGTGCCAGCAGCGCCGGGACAGACTTGGATCAGCCCCAGCATTTT. This gives the protein CASSAGTDLDQPQHF.

This clone occurred many times. The chain links TRBV9 to TRBJ1-1, with D hard to call. The CDR3 spans 13 residues. Per germline, CDR1 SGDLS and CDR2 YYNGEE. The V end lost 4 bases, the J end lost 1 base, and 8 bases lay between the germline ends. For the CDR3, the DNA is TGTGCCAGCAGCCCCTCCCCGAACACTGAAGCTTTCTTT. Translation gives CASSPSPNTEAFF.

This chain links TRBV19 with TRBJ1-2; 7 bases are shared with TRBD1. V trimming: 7 bases; J trimming: 4 bases; junction bases outside the gene matches: 9. CDR1 is LNHDA, CDR2 SQIVND, per germline (reference sequence). The CDR3 sequence is 14 residues long. The CDR3 loop is CASNTQTGSYGYTF. Here the CDR3 DNA reads TGTGCCAGTAATACCCAGACAGGGAGCTATGGCTACACCTTC.